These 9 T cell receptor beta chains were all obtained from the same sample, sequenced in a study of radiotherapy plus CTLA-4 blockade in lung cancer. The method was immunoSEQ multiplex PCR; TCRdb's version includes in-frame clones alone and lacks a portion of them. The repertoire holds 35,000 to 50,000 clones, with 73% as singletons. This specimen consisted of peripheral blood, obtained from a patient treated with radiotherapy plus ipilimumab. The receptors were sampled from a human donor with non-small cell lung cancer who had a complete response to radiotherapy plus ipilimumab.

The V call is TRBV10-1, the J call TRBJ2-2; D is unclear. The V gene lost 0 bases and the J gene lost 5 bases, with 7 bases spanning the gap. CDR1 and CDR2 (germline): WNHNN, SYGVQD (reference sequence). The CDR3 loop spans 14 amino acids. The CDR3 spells CASSESPETGELFF. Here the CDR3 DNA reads TGCGCCAGCAGTGAGTCCCCCGAGACCGGGGAGCTGTTTTTT.

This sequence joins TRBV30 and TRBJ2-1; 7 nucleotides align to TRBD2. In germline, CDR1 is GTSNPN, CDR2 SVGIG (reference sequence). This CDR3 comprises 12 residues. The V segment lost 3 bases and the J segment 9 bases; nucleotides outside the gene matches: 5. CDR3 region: CAWSHSGGEQFF. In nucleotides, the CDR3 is TGTGCCTGGAGCCATTCGGGGGGTGAGCAGTTCTTC.

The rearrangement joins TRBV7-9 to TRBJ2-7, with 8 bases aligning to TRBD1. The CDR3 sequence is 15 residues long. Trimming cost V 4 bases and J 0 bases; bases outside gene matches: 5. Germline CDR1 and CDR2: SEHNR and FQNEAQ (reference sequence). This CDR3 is CASSSDRGSSYEQYF. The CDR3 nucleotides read TGTGCCAGCAGCTCAGACAGGGGCTCCTCCTACGAGCAGTACTTC. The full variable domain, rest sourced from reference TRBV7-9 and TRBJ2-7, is DTGVSQNPRHKITKRGQNVTFRCDPISEHNRLYWYRQTLGQGPEFLTYFQNEAQLEKSRLLSDRFSAERPKGSFSTLEIQRTEQGDSAMYLCASSSDRGSSYEQYFGPGTRLTVT.

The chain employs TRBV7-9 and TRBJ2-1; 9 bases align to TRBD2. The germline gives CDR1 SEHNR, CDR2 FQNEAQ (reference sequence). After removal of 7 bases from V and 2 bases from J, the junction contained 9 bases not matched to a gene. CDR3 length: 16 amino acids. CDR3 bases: TGTGCCAGCACCGACCCGGGACTAGCAACCTACAATGAGCAGTTCTTC. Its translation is CASTDPGLATYNEQFF.

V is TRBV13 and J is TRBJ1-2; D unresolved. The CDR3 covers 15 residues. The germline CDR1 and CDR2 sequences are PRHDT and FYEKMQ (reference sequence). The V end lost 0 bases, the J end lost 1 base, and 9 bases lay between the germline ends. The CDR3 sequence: CASSLGRDNNYGYTF. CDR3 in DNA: TGTGCCAGCAGCTTAGGGCGGGATAATAACTATGGCTACACCTTC.

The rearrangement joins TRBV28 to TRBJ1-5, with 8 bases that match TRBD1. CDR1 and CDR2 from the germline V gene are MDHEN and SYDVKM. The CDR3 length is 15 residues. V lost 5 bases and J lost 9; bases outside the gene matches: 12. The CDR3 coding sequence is TGTGCCAGCAGTACGGCAGGGGGCGCTGGGTGGCCCCAGCATTTT. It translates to CASSTAGGAGWPQHF.

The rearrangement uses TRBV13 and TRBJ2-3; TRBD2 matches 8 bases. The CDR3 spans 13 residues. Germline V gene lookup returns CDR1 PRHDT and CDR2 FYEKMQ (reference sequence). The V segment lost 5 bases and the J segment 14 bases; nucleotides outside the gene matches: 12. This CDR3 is CASSPDAGGDLYF. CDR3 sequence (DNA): TGTGCCAGCAGCCCGGATGCCGGGGGGGATCTGTATTTT.

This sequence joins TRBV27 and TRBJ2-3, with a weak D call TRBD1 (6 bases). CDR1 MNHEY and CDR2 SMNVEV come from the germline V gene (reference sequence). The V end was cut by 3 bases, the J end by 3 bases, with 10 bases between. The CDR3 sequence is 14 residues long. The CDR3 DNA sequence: TGTGCCAGCAGTTTTCGGCAGGGGACAGATACGCAGTATTTT. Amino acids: CASSFRQGTDTQYF.

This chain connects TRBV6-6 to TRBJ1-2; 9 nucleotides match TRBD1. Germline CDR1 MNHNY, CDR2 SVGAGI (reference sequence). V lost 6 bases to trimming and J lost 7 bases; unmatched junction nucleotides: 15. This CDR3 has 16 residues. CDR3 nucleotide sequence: TGTGCCAGCAGCTCGGGACAGGGATTGGTATTACGTGGCTACACCTTC. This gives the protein CASSSGQGLVLRGYTF.